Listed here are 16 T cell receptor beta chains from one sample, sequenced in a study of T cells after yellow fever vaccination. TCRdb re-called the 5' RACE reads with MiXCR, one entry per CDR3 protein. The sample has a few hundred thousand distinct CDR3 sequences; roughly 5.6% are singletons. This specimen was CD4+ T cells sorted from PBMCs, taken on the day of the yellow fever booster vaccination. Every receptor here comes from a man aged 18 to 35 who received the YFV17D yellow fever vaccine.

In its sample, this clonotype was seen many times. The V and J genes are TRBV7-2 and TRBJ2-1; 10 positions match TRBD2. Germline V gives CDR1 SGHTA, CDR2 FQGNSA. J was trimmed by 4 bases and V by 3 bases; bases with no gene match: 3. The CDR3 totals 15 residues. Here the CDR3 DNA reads TGTGCCAGCAGCTTCACTAGCGGGGTGTACAATGAGCAGTTCTTC. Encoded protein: CASSFTSGVYNEQFF.

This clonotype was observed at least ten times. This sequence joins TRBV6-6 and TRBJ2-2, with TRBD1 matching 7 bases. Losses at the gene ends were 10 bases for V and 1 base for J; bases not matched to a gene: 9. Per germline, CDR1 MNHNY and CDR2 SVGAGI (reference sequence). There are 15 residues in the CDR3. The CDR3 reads CAIPNHRGNTGELFF. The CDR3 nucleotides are TGTGCCATCCCTAATCACAGGGGGAACACCGGGGAGCTGTTTTTT.

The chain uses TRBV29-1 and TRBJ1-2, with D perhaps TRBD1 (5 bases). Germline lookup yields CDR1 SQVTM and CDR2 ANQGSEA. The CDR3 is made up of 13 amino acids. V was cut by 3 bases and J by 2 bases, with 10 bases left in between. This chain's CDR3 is CSVDGGGNYGYTF. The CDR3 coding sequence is TGCAGCGTTGATGGCGGGGGGAACTATGGCTACACCTTC.

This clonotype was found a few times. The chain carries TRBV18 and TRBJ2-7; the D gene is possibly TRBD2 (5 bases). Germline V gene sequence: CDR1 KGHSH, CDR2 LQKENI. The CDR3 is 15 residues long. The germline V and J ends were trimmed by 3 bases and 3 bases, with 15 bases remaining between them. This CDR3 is CASSPYAREDYEQYF. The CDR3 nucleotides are TGTGCCAGCTCACCTTACGCACGGGAAGACTACGAGCAGTACTTC.

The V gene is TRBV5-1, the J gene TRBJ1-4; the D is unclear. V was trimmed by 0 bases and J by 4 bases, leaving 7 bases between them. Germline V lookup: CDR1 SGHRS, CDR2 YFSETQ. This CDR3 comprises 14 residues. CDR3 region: CASSLGRFNEKLFF. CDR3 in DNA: TGCGCCAGCAGCTTGGGCAGGTTTAATGAAAAACTGTTTTTT.

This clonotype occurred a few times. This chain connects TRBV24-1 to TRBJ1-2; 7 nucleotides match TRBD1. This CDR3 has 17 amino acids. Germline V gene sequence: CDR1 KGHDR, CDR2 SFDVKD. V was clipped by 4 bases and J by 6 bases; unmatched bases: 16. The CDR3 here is CATSDHHHPDRVDGYTF. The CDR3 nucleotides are TGTGCCACCAGTGACCACCACCACCCTGACAGGGTTGATGGCTACACCTTC.

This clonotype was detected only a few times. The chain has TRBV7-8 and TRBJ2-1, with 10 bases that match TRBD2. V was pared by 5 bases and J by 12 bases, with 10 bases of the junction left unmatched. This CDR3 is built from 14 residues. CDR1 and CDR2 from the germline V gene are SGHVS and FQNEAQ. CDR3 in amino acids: CASSPGLAGAAQFF. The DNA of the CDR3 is TGTGCCAGCAGCCCCGGCCTAGCGGGGGCCGCGCAGTTCTTC.

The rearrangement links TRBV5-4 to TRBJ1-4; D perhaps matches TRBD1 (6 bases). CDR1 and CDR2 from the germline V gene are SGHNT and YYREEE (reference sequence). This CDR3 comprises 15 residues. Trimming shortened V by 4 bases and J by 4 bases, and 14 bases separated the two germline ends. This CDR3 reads CASSKTGRINEKLFF. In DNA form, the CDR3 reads TGTGCCAGCAGCAAAACAGGGAGAATTAATGAAAAACTGTTTTTT.

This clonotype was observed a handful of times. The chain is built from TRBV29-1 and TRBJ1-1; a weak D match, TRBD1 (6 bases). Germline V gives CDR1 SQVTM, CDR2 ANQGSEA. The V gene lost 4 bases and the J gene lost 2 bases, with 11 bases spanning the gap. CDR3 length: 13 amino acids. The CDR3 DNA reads TGCAGCGTTGCCTCAGGGGCCAACACTGAAGCTTTCTTT. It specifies CSVASGANTEAFF.

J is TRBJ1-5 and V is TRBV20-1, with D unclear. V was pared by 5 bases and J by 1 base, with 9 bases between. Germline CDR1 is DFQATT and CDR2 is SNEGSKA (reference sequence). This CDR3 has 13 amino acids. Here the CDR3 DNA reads TGCAGTGCTCCTGAGAGAAGCAATCAGCCCCAGCATTTT. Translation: CSAPERSNQPQHF.

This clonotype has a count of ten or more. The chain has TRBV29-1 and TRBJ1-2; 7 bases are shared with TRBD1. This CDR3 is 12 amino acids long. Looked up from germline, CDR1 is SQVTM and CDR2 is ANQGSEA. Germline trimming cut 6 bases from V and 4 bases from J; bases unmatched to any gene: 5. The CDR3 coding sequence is TGCAGCGTCGAGGGACAGCCCTATGGCTACACCTTC. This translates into CSVEGQPYGYTF. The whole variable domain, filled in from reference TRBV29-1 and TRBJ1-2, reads SAVISQKPSRDICQRGTSLTIQCQVDSQVTMMFWYRQQPGQSLTLIATANQGSEATYESGFVIDKFPISRPNLTFSTLTVSNMSPEDSSIYLCSVEGQPYGYTFGSGTRLTVV.

This CDR3 is CSASSTPRGTEAFF. CDR3 in DNA: TGCAGTGCAAGCTCGACTCCCCGGGGTACTGAAGCTTTCTTT. The chain uses TRBV20-1 and TRBJ1-1, with D uncertain. V lost 6 bases and J 5 bases, leaving 19 bases between the germline ends. The CDR3 sequence is 14 residues long. Germline V gene sequence: CDR1 DFQATT, CDR2 SNEGSKA (reference sequence).

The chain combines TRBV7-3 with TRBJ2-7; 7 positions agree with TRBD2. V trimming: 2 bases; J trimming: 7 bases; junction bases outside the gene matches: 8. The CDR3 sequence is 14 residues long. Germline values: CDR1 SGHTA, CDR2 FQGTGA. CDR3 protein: CASSLGRGDCEQYV. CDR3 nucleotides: TGTGCCAGCAGCTTAGGTCGGGGGGACTGTGAGCAGTACGTC.

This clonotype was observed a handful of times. In DNA, the CDR3 is TGTGCCAGCAGTTACACCCGACAGTACAATGAGCAGTTCTTC. Translated, it gives CASSYTRQYNEQFF. V is TRBV6-6 and J is TRBJ2-1; the D gene is possibly TRBD1 (5 bases). From germline, CDR1 is MNHNY and CDR2 SVGAGI (reference sequence). The CDR3 runs to 14 residues. The V and J ends lost 2 bases and 4 bases respectively, with 9 bases between them.

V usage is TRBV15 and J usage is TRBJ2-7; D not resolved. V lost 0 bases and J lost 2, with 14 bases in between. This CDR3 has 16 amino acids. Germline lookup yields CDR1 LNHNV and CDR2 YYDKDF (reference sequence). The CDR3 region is CATSRDYQDAAYEQYV. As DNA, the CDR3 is TGTGCCACCAGCAGAGATTACCAGGACGCGGCCTACGAGCAGTACGTC.

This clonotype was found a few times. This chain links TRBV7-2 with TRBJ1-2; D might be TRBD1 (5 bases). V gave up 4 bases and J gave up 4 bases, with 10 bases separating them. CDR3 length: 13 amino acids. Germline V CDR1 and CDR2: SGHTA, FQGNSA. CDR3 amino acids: CASSWEGRYGYTF. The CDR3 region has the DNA TGTGCCAGCAGCTGGGAGGGACGCTATGGCTACACCTTC.